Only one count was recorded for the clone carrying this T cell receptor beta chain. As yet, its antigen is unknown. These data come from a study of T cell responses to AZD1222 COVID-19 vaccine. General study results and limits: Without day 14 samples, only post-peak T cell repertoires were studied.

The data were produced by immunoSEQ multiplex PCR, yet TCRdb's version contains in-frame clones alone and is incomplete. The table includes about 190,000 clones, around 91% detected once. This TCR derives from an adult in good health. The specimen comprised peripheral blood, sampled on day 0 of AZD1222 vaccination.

The CDR3 spells CASRTNRVLGEQYV. The CDR3 DNA is TGTGCCAGCAGGACAAACAGGGTACTGGGAGAGCAGTACGTC. The chain is built from TRBV2 and TRBJ2-7, with D possibly matching TRBD1 (6 bases). Germline CDR1 and CDR2: SNHLY and FYNNEI. This CDR3 contains 14 residues. Trimming stripped 6 bases from V and 7 bases from J, with 19 bases between.